These 14 T cell receptor beta chains were sequenced from one sample in a study of blood T cell repertoires in COVID-19. Repertoires were generated with immunoSEQ multiplex PCR, while TCRdb's copy carries only in-frame clones and drops some. The sample has under 250,000 clones; about nine tenths are singletons. The sequenced material came from peripheral blood. The receptors derive from a woman aged 60 to 75 with acute or convalescent COVID-19.

The V call is TRBV19, the J call TRBJ2-3; TRBD2 matches at 7 bases. Per germline, CDR1 LNHDA and CDR2 SQIVND (reference sequence). The CDR3 sequence is 15 residues long. J was trimmed by 4 bases and V by 6 bases; bases with no gene match: 10. CDR3 in amino acids: CASRGGGGSADTQYF. CDR3 bases: TGTGCCAGTAGGGGCGGTGGCGGGAGCGCAGATACGCAGTATTTT. The whole variable domain, remainder taken from reference TRBV19 and TRBJ2-3, is DGGITQSPKYLFRKEGQNVTLSCEQNLNHDAMYWYRQDPGQGLRLIYYSQIVNDFQKGDIAEGYSVSREKKESFPLTVTSAQKNPTAFYLCASRGGGGSADTQYFGPGTRLTVL.

The V gene is TRBV7-8, the J gene TRBJ1-1, with a possible D match to TRBD1 (6 bases). The length of the CDR3 is 14 residues. Trimming pared 7 bases from V and 0 bases from J, leaving 12 bases between. Germline values: CDR1 SGHVS, CDR2 FQNEAQ. The CDR3 nucleotides are TGTGCCAGCACCCTAGGGGGATTGAACACTGAAGCTTTCTTT. Translation: CASTLGGLNTEAFF.

V usage is TRBV7-6 and J usage is TRBJ2-7; TRBD1 might be the D (6 bases). The V and J ends lost 1 base and 6 bases respectively, with 22 bases between them. The CDR3 consists of 17 residues. From germline, CDR1 is SGHVS and CDR2 FNYEAQ. CDR3 DNA sequence: TGTGCCAGCAGCTTAGAGCATACAGGGTCTTTTTTCGGCGAGCAGTACTTC. The encoded protein is CASSLEHTGSFFGEQYF.

This sequence joins TRBV3-1 (or the pseudogene TRBV3-2) and TRBJ1-1, with TRBD1 as a possible D gene (5 bases). From germline, CDR1 is LGHDT and CDR2 YNNKEL (reference sequence). The CDR3 is 14 residues long. Trimming removed 1 base from V and 6 bases from J, with 12 bases in between. CDR3 sequence reads: CASSQVGRQPEAFF. DNA for the CDR3: TGTGCCAGCAGCCAAGTCGGAAGACAGCCTGAAGCTTTCTTT.

This clone was recorded a few times. The chain combines TRBV7-2 with TRBJ1-5; 7 bases align to TRBD1. Per the germline V gene, CDR1 is SGHTA and CDR2 is FQGNSA. The CDR3 loop spans 13 amino acids. J was trimmed by 4 bases and V by 7 bases; bases with no gene match: 4. CDR3 region: CASTDRVNQPQHF. The CDR3 nucleotides read TGTGCCAGCACCGACAGGGTTAATCAGCCCCAGCATTTT.

As regards this clone: The sample has other DNA sequences that encode this CDR3 too. V is TRBV18 and J is TRBJ1-1; the match to TRBD1 covers 7 bases. Germline loops: CDR1 KGHSH, CDR2 LQKENI. After removal of 3 bases from V and 1 base from J, the junction contained 2 bases not matched to a gene. There are 14 residues in the CDR3. The CDR3 protein is CASSPRQGNTEAFF. The CDR3 DNA follows: TGTGCCAGCTCACCGAGACAGGGGAACACTGAAGCTTTCTTT.

This clone has only a few counts. V usage is TRBV11-2 and J usage is TRBJ2-7; maybe TRBD1 (6 bases). The CDR3 length is 13 residues. The germline V and J ends were trimmed by 9 bases and 4 bases, with 16 bases remaining between them. Germline lookup yields CDR1 SGHAT and CDR2 FQNNGV. As DNA, the CDR3 is TGTGCCAGTGCTACAGGGCCATCATACGAGCAGTACTTC. It codes for CASATGPSYEQYF.

To note about this clone: In the same sample, other DNA sequences code for this CDR3. The genes are TRBV19 and TRBJ2-1; 7 bases are a match to TRBD1. Germline-derived CDR1 and CDR2 are LNHDA and SQIVND (reference sequence). Germline trimming cut 2 bases from V and 2 bases from J; bases unmatched to any gene: 3. The CDR3 covers 15 residues. The CDR3 loop reads CASSINRGPYNEQFF. CDR3 nucleotides: TGTGCCAGTAGTATAAACAGGGGACCCTACAATGAGCAGTTCTTC.

The chain employs TRBV18 and TRBJ2-7, with 9 nucleotides matching TRBD1. With 5 bases clipped from V and 3 bases from J, the junction kept 8 bases outside the gene matches. CDR3 size: 15 residues. CDR1 and CDR2 from the germline V gene are KGHSH and LQKENI. This chain's CDR3 is CASSFTGGALYEQYF. CDR3 sequence (DNA): TGTGCCAGCTCATTTACAGGGGGCGCCCTCTACGAGCAGTACTTC.

The gene calls are TRBV6-6 and TRBJ1-5; TRBD1 might be the D (6 bases). Germline V lookup: CDR1 MNHNY, CDR2 SVGAGI (reference sequence). Trimming pared 7 bases from V and 2 bases from J, leaving 15 bases between. The CDR3 contains 15 residues. The CDR3 nucleotides read TGTGCCAGCACTAATACAGGGTGGGGCAATCAGCCCCAGCATTTT. Encoded protein: CASTNTGWGNQPQHF.

V and J are TRBV6-5 and TRBJ1-2, with D maybe TRBD1 (5 bases). Trimming shortened V by 6 bases and J by 4 bases, and 12 bases separated the two germline ends. The CDR3 has 13 amino acids. Germline V gene lookup returns CDR1 MNHEY and CDR2 SVGAGI. Here the CDR3 DNA reads TGTGCCAGCAGGCCGGGGGGGATCTATGGCTACACCTTC. This encodes CASRPGGIYGYTF.

V and J are TRBV21-1 and TRBJ1-5; TRBD1 reflects the table's D call only, with no check against the DNA. TRBV21-1 is assigned pseudogene status. CDR3 length: 12 residues. The CDR3 spells CARGTPHQPQHF. The CDR3 nucleotides are TGTGCCAGAGGGACACCCCATCAGCCCCAGCATTTT.

The chain uses TRBV6-5 and TRBJ1-1; D perhaps matches TRBD1 (6 bases). The CDR3 extends over 14 amino acids. Germline loops: CDR1 MNHEY, CDR2 SVGAGI. The V gene lost 7 bases and the J gene lost 2 bases, with 14 bases spanning the gap. CDR3 in amino acids: CASTPTGPNTEAFF. The CDR3 DNA reads as TGTGCCAGCACCCCTACAGGGCCTAACACTGAAGCTTTCTTT.

V is TRBV19 and J is TRBJ1-2; D is possibly TRBD1 (5 bases). The CDR3 runs to 14 residues. The V end lost 10 bases, the J end lost 4 bases, and 19 bases lay between the germline ends. Germline loops: CDR1 LNHDA, CDR2 SQIVND (reference sequence). The CDR3 bases are TGTGCCAACCCCCGGGGGGAATCAGCCTATGGCTACACCTTC. Translating gives CANPRGESAYGYTF.